The TCR beta chain described here comes from a study of identical twins. Points from the study as a whole: Abundant beta clonotypes from cord blood had fewer insertions, unlike memory repertoires, which showed none.

This clonotype was seen ten or more times. The antigen is not known. The cDNA had a unique molecular identifier and a template-switch universal primer site. TCRdb reprocessed the 5' RACE reads via MiXCR and lists one record per CDR3 protein. Here the sample spans a few hundred thousand distinct CDR3 sequences, over 5% being singletons. V gave up 0 bases and J gave up 2 bases; unmatched junction bases: 4. Per the germline V gene, CDR1 is MNHEY and CDR2 is SVGAGI. This CDR3 contains 15 residues. These sequences were also reported in another study, on T cells expressing NK-cell markers. This second study says: The authors applied an anti-gamma-delta TCR antibody in several experiments, and it restricted sorting to alpha-beta TCR T cells. Dominance of the CD3+CD56-NKG2C+ fraction by these clonotypes also held in four donors.

The rearrangement joins TRBV6-5 to TRBJ2-7; 7 bases agree with TRBD1. The receptor's source is a young woman in good health. Sequences were obtained from CD8+ T cells sorted from blood. DNA of the CDR3: TGTGCCAGCAGTTACTCGGGGACAGCTACCTACGAGCAGTACTTC. It is translated as CASSYSGTATYEQYF.